This T cell receptor beta chain was documented in a study of cytomegalovirus exposure and HLA in healthy donors. Study-wide context: About 85 million unique TCR sequences came from HLA-typed donors in an early release.

Researchers ran the PCR with 60 Vbeta and 13 Jbeta primers. TCRdb's copy holds only in-frame clones and misses some; the assay was immunoSEQ multiplex PCR. The data hold approximately 110,000 clones, with over 60% observed a single time. Study observations and caveats: Exclusion applied to some V segments, including TRBV6-2 and TRBV6-3, as they were indistinguishable. Sequencing had likely introduced a cluster of highly shared sequence variants as an artifact. What a later analysis reportedly showed was that an Asian-associated ancestry cluster had fewer N-insertions than the approximately 720-donor mean.

Notes on this clone: As yet, its antigen is unknown.

The length of the CDR3 is 14 residues. V lost 7 bases to trimming and J lost 8 bases; unmatched junction nucleotides: 10. The germline gives CDR1 SEHNR, CDR2 FQNEAQ (reference sequence). V usage is TRBV7-9 and J usage is TRBJ1-4, with 7 bases identical to TRBD1. The source of this sequence is a man aged 45-60 years in good health and CMV-seronegative. The sequencing sample was made of PBMCs. The CDR3 loop reads CASTRQGTDEKLFF. The CDR3 nucleotides read TGTGCCAGCACACGACAGGGTACGGACGAAAAACTGTTTTTT.